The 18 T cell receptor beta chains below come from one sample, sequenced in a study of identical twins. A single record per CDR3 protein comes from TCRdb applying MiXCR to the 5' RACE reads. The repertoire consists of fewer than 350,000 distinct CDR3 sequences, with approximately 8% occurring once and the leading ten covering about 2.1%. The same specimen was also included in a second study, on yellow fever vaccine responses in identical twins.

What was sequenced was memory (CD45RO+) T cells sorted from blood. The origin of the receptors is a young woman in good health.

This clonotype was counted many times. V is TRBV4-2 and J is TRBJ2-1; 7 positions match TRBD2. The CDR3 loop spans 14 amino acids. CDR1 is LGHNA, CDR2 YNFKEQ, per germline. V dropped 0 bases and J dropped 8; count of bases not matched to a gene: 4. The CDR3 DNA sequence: TGTGCCAGCAGCCAAGAGTCCAGCGGGGATGAGCAGTTCTTC. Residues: CASSQESSGDEQFF.

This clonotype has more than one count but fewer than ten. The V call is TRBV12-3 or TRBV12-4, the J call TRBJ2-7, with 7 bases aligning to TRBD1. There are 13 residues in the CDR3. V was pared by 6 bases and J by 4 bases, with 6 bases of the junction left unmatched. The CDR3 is CASSRGTVYEQYV. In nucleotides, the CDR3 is TGTGCCAGCAGCCGTGGGACAGTTTACGAGCAGTACGTC.

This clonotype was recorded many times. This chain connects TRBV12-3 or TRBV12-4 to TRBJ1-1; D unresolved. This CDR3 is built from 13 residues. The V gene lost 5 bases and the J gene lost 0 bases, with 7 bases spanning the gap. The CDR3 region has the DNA TGTGCCAGCAGTACAAACATGAACACTGAAGCTTTCTTT. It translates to CASSTNMNTEAFF.

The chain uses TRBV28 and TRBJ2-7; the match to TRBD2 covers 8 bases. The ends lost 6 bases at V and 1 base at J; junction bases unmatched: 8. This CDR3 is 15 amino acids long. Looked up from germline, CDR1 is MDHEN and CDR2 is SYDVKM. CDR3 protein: CASSRGGIQSYEQYF. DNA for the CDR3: TGTGCCAGCAGCCGGGGGGGAATCCAATCCTACGAGCAGTACTTC.

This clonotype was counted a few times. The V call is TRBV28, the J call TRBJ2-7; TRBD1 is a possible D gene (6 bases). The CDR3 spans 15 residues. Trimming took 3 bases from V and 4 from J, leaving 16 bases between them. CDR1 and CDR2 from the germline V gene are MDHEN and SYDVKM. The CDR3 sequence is CASSLGASNKYEQYF. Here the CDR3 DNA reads TGTGCCAGCAGTTTGGGGGCCTCAAATAAATACGAGCAGTACTTC.

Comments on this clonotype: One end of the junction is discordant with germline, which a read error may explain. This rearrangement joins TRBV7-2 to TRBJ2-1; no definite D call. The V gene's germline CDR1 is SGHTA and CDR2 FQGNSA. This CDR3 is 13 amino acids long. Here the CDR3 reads CASSSGWANVQFF. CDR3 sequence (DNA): TGTGCCAGCAGCTCGGGTTGGGCCAATGTGCAGTTCTTC.

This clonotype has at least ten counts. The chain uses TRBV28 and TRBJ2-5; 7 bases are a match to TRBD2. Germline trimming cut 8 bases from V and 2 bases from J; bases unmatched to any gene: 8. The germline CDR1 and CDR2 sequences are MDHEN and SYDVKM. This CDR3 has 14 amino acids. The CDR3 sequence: CASSPPGGQETQYF. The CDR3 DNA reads TGTGCCAGCTCGCCCCCGGGGGGACAAGAGACCCAGTACTTC. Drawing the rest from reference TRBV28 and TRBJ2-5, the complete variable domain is DVKVTQSSRYLVKRTGEKVFLECVQDMDHENMFWYRQDPGLGLRLIYFSYDVKMKEKGDIPEGYSVSREKKERFSLILESASTNQTSMYLCASSPPGGQETQYFGPGTRLLVL.

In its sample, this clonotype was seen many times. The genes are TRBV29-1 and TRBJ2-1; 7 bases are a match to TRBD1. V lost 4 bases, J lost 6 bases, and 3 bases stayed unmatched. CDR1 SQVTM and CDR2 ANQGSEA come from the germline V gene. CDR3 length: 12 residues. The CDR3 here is CSVGQGGNEQFF. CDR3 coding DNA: TGCAGCGTTGGACAGGGCGGCAATGAGCAGTTCTTC.

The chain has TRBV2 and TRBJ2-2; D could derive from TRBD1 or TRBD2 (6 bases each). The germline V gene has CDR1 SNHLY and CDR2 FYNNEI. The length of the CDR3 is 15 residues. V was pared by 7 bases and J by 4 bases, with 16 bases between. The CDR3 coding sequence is TGTGCCAGCATCCGGGGGCTAGGTTCCACCGGGGAGCTGTTTTTT. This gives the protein CASIRGLGSTGELFF. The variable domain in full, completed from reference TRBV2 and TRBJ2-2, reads EPEVTQTPSHQVTQMGQEVILRCVPISNHLYFYWYRQILGQKVEFLVSFYNNEISEKSEIFDDQFSVERPDGSNFTLKIRSTKLEDSAMYFCASIRGLGSTGELFFGEGSRLTVL.

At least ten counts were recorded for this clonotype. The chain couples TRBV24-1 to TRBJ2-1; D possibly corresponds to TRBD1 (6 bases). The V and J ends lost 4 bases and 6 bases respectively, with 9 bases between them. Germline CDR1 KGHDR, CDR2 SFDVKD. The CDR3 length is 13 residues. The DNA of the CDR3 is TGTGCCACCAGTGACAGGGGTTTCAATGAGCAGTTCTTC. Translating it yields CATSDRGFNEQFF.

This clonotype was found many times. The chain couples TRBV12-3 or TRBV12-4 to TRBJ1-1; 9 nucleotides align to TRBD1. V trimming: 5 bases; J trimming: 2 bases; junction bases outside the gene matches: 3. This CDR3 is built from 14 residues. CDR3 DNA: TGTGCCAGCAGTCTGACAGGGGGAAACACTGAAGCTTTCTTT. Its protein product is CASSLTGGNTEAFF.

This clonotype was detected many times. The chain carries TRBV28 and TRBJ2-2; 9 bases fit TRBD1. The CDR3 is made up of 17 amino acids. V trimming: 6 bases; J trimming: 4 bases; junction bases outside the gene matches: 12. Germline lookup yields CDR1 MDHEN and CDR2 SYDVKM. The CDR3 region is CASSQPQGQGGTGELFF. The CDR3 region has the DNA TGTGCCAGCAGCCAACCTCAGGGACAGGGCGGCACCGGGGAGCTGTTTTTT.

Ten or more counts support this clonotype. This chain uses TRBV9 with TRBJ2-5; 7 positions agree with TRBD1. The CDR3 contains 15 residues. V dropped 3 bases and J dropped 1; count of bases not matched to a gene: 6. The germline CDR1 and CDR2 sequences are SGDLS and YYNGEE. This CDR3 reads CASSARQGTQETQYF. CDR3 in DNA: TGTGCCAGCAGCGCCAGACAGGGTACCCAAGAGACCCAGTACTTC.

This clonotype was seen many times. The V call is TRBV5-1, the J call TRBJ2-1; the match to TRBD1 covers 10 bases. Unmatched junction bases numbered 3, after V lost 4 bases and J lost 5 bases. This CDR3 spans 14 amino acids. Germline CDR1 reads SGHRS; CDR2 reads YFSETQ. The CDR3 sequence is CASSAGQGNNEQFF. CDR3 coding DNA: TGCGCCAGCAGCGCGGGACAGGGGAACAATGAGCAGTTCTTC.

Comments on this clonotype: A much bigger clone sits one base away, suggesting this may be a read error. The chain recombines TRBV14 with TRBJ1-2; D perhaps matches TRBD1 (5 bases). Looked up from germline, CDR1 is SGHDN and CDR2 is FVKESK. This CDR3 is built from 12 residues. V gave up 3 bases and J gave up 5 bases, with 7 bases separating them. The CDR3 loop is CASSQGRYGYTF. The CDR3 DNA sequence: TGTGCCAGCAGCCAGGGACGGTATGGCTACACCTTC.

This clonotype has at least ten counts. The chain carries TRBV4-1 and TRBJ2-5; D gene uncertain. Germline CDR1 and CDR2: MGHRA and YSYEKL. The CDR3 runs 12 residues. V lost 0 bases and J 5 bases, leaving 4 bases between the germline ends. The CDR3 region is CASSQDFETQYF. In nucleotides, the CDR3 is TGCGCCAGCAGCCAAGACTTCGAGACCCAGTACTTC.

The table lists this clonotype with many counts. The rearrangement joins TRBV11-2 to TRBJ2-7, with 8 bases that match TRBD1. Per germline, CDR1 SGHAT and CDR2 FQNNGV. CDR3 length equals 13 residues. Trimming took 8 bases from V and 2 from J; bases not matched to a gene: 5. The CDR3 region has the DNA TGTGCCAGCGCCTTGGACAGGGCCTACGAGCAGTACGTC. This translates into CASALDRAYEQYV.

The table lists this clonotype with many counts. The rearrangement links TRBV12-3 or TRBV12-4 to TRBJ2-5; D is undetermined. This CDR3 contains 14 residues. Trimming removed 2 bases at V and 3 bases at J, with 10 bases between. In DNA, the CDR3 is TGTGCCAGCAGTTTACCCCCCTGGGAAGAGACCCAGTACTTC. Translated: CASSLPPWEETQYF.